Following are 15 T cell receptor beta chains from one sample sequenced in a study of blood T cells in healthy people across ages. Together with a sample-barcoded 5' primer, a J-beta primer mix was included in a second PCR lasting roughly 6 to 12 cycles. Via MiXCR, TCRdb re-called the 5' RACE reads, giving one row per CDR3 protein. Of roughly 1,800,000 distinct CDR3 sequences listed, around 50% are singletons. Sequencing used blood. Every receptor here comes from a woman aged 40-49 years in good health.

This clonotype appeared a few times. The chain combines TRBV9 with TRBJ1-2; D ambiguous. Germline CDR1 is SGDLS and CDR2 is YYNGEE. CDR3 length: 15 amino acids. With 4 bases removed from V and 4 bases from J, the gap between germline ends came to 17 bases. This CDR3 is CASSPVMLGTYGYTF. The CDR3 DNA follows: TGTGCCAGCAGCCCCGTTATGTTGGGAACCTATGGCTACACCTTC.

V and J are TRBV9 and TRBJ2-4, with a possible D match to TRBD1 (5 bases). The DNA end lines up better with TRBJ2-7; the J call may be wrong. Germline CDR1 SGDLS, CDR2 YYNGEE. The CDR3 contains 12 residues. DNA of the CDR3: TGTGCCAGCAGCGGAACAGGAACCGAGCAGTACTTC. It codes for CASSGTGTEQYF.

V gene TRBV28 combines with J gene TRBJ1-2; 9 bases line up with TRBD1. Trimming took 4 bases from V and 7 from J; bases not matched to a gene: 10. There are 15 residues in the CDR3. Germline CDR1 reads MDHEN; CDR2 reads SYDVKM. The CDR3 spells CASSSGDRADGGYTF. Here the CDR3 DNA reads TGTGCCAGCAGTTCGGGGGACAGGGCGGACGGTGGCTACACCTTC.

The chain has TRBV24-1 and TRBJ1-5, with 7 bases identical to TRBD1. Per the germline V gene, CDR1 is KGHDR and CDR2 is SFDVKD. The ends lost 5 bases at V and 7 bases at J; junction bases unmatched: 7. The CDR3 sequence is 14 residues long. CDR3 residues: CATSVGQAGQPQHF. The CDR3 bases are TGTGCCACCAGTGTCGGACAGGCTGGGCAGCCCCAGCATTTT.

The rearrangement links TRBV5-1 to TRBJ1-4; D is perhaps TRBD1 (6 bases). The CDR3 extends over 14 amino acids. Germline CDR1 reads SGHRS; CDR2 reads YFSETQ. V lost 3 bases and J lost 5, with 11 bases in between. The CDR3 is CASSSQGKNEKLFF. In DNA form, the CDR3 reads TGCGCCAGCAGCTCTCAGGGGAAAAATGAAAAACTGTTTTTT.

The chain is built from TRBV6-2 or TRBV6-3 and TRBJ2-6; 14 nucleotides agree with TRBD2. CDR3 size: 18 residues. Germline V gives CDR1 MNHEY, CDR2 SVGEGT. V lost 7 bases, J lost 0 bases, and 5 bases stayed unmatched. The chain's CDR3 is CASKGLAGALSGANVLTF. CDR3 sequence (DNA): TGTGCCAGCAAGGGACTAGCGGGGGCACTCTCTGGGGCCAACGTCCTGACTTTC.

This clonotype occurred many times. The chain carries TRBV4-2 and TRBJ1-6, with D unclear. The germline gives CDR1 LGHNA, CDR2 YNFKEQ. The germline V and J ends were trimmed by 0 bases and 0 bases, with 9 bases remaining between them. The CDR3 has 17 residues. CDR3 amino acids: CASSQDMRISYNSPLHF. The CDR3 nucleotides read TGTGCCAGCAGCCAAGATATGAGAATCTCCTATAATTCACCCCTCCACTTT.

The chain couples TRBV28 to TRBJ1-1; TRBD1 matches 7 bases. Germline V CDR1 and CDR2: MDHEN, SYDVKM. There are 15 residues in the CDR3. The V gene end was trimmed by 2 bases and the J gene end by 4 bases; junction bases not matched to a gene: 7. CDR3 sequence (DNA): TGTGCCAGCAGTTTACCTGACAGGGACGGCACTGAAGCTTTCTTT. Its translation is CASSLPDRDGTEAFF.

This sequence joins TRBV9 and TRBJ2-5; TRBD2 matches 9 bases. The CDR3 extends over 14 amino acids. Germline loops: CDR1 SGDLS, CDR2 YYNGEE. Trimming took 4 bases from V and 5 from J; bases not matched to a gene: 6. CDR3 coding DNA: TGTGCCAGCAGCACGCGGGGGGGAGTGGAGACCCAGTACTTC. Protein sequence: CASSTRGGVETQYF. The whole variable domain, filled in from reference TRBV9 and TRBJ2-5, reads DSGVTQTPKHLITATGQRVTLRCSPRSGDLSVYWYQQSLDQGLQFLIQYYNGEERAKGNILERFSAQQFPDLHSELNLSSLELGDSALYFCASSTRGGVETQYFGPGTRLLVL.

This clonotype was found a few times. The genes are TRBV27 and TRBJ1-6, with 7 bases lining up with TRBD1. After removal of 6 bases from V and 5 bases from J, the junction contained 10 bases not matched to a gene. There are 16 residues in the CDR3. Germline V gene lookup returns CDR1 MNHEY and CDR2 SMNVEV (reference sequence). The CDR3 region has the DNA TGTGCCAGCAGCTATAGTTCAGGGACAGATAATTCACCCCTCCACTTT. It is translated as CASSYSSGTDNSPLHF.

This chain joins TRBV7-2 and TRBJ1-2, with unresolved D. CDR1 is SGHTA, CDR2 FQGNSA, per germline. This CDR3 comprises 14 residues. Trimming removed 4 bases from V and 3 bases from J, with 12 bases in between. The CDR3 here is CASSSPDGYYGYTF. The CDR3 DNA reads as TGTGCCAGCAGCTCGCCGGACGGATACTATGGCTACACCTTC.

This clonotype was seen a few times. CDR3 sequence reads: CSQEGISYEQYF. The CDR3 DNA reads as TGCAGTCAGGAGGGGATTTCCTACGAGCAGTACTTC. The chain carries TRBV20-1 and TRBJ2-7; TRBD2 is a possible D gene (6 bases). Germline loops: CDR1 DFQATT, CDR2 SNEGSKA (reference sequence). V lost 8 bases to trimming and J lost 1 base, with 12 bases between them. The CDR3 covers 12 residues.

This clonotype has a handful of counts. CDR3 coding DNA: TGCGCCAGCAGCCAAGTCTGGATCGGGGGTGGGGAGCAGTACTTC. The encoded protein is CASSQVWIGGGEQYF. The gene calls are TRBV4-3 and TRBJ2-4, with D perhaps matching TRBD2 (6 bases). Trimming took off 1 base at V and 13 bases at J, with 20 bases between the two ends. The CDR3 covers 15 residues. CDR1 LGHNA and CDR2 YSLEER come from the germline V gene.

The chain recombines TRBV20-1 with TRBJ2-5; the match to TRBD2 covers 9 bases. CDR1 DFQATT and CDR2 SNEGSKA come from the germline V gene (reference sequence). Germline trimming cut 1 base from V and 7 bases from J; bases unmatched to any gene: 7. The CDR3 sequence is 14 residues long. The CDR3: CSARVASGKGTQYF. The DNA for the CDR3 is TGCAGTGCTAGAGTCGCTAGCGGGAAGGGGACCCAGTACTTC.

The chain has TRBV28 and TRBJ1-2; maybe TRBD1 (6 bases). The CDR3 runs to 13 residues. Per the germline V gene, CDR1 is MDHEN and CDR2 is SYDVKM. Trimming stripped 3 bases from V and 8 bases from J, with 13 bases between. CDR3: CASSFGRGKGYTF. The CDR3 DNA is TGTGCCAGCAGTTTCGGCAGGGGAAAAGGCTACACCTTC.